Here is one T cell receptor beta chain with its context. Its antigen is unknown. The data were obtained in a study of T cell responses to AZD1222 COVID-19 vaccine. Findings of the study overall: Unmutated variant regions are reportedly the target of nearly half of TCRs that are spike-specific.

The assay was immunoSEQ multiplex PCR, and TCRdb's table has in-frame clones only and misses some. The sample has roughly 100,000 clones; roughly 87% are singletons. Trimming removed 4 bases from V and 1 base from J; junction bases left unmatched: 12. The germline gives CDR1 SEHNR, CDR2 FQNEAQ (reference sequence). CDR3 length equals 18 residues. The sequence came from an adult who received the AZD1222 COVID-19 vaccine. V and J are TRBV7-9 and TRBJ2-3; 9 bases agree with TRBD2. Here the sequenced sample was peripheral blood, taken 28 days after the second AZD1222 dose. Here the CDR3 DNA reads TGTGCCAGCAGCTCCGGAAAAATAGCGGGAGTACGCACAGATACGCAGTATTTT. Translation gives CASSSGKIAGVRTDTQYF.